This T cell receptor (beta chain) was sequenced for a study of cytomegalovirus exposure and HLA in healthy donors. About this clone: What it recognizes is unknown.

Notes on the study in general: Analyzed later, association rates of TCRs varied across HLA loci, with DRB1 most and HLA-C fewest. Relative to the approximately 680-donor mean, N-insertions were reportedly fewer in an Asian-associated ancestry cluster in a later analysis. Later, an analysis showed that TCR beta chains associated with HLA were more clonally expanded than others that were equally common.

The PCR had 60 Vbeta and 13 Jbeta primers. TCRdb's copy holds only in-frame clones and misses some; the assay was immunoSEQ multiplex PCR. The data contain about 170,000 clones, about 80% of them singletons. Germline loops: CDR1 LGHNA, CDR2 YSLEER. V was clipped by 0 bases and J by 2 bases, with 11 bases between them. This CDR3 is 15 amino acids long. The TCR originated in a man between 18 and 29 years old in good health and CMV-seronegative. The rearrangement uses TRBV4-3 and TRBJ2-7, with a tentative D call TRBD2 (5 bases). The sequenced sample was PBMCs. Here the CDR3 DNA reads TGCGCCAGCAGCCAAGACGGTAGCGTCCCCTACGAGCAGTACTTC. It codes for CASSQDGSVPYEQYF.